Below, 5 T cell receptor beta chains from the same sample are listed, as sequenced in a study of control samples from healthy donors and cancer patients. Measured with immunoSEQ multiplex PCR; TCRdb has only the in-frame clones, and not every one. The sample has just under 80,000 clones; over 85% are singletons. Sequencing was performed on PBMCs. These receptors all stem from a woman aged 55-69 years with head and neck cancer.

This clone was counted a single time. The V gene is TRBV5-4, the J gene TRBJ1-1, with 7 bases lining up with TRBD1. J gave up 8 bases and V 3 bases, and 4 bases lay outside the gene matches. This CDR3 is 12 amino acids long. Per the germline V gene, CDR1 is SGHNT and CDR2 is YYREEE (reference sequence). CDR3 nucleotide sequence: TGTGCCAGCAGCTCTGGGACAGAAGAAGCTTTCTTT. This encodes CASSSGTEEAFF.

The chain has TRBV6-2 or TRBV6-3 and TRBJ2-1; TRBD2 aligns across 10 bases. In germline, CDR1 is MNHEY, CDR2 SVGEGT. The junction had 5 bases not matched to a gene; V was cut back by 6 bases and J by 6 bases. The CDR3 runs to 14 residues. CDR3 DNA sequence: TGTGCCAGCAGCGGACTAGCGGAGTCCAATGAGCAGTTCTTC. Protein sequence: CASSGLAESNEQFF.

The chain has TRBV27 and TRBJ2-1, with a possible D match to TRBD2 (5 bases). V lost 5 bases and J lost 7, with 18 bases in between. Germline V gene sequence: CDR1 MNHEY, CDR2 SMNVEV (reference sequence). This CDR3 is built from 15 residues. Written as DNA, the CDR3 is TGTGCCAGCAGTGGAGGACTGGATCAAGAAAATGAGCAGTTCTTC. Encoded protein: CASSGGLDQENEQFF.

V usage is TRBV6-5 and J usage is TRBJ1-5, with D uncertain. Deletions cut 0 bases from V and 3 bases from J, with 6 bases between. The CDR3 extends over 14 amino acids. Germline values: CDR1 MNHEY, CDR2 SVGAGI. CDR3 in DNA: TGTGCCAGCAGTTACTCGAGTGTCAATCAGCCCCAGCATTTT. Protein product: CASSYSSVNQPQHF.

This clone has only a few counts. The CDR3 is CASSFRSGRADEQYF. In DNA form, the CDR3 reads TGTGCCAGCAGCTTCCGAAGCGGGAGGGCCGACGAGCAGTACTTC. This chain joins TRBV5-4 and TRBJ2-7; 10 bases align to TRBD2. Germline assignment: CDR1 SGHNT and CDR2 YYREEE (reference sequence). This CDR3 contains 15 residues. V lost 2 bases, J lost 5 bases, and 7 bases stayed unmatched.